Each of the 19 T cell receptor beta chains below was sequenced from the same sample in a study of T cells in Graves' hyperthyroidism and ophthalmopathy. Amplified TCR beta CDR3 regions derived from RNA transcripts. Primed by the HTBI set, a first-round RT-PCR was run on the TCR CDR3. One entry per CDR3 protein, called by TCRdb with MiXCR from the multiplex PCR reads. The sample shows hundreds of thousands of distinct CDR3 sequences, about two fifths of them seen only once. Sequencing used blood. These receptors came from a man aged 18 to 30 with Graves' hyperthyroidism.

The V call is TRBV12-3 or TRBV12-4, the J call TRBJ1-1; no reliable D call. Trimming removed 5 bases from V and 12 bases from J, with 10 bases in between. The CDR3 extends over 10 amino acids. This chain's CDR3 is CASSEGRPFF. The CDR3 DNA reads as TGTGCCAGCAGTGAAGGGCGCCCTTTCTTT.

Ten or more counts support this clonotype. CDR3 DNA: TGTGCCAGCAGCTTGGCAGGAGGGGGGGAGGAAAAACTGTTTTTT. Its protein is CASSLAGGGEEKLFF. The gene calls are TRBV7-6 and TRBJ1-4; weak D call: TRBD1 (6 bases). The CDR3 is 15 residues long. Germline CDR1 SGHVS, CDR2 FNYEAQ. V gave up 3 bases and J gave up 8 bases, with 16 bases separating them.

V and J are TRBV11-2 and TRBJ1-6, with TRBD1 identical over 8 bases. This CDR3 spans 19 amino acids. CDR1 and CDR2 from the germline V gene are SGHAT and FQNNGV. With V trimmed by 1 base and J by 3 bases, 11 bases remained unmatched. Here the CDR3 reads CASSLVTPGTGVYNSPLHF. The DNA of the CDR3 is TGTGCCAGCAGCTTAGTAACACCCGGGACAGGAGTCTATAATTCACCCCTCCACTTT. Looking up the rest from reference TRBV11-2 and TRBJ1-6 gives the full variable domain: EAGVAQSPRYKIIEKRQSVAFWCNPISGHATLYWYQQILGQGPKLLIQFQNNGVVDDSQLPKDRFSAERLKGVDSTLKIQPAKLEDSAVYLCASSLVTPGTGVYNSPLHFGNGTRLTVT.

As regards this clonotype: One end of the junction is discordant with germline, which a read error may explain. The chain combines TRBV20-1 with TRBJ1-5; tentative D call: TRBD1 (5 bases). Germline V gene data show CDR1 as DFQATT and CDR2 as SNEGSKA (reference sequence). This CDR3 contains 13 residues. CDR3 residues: CGARVEGRQPPHF. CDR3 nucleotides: TGCGGTGCTAGAGTGGAGGGTAGACAGCCCCCGCATTTT.

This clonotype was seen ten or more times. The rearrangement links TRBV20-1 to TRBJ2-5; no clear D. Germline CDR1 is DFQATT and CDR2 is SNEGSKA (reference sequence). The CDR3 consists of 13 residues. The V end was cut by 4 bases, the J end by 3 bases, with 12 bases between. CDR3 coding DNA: TGCAGTGCTACCATCGGGTGGAAAGAGACCCAGTACTTC. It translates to CSATIGWKETQYF.

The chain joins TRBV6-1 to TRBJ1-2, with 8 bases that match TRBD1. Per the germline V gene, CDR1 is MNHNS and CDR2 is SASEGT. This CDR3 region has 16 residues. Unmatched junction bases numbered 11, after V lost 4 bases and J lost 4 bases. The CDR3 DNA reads TGTGCCAGCAGTGCGGGACTAGGGACAGGAACCTATGGCTACACCTTC. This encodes CASSAGLGTGTYGYTF.

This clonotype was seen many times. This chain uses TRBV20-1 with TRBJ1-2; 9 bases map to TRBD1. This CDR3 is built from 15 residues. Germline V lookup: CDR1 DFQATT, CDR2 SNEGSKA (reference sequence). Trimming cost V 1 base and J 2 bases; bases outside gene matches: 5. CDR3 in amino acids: CSARVTDRGNYGYTF. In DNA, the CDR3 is TGCAGTGCTAGAGTCACGGACAGGGGAAACTATGGCTACACCTTC.

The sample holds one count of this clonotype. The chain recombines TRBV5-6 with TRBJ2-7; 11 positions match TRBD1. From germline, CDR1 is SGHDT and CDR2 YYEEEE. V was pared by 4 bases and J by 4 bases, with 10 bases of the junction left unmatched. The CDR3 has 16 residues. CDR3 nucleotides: TGTGCCAGCAGCAATCCTTGGACAGGGGGCTCATACGAGCAGTACTTC. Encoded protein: CASSNPWTGGSYEQYF.

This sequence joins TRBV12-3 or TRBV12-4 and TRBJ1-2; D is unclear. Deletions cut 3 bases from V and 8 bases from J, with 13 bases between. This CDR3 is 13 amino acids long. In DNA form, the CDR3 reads TGTGCCAGCAGTTTTGGGGAGTTCGGAGGCTACACCTTC. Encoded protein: CASSFGEFGGYTF.

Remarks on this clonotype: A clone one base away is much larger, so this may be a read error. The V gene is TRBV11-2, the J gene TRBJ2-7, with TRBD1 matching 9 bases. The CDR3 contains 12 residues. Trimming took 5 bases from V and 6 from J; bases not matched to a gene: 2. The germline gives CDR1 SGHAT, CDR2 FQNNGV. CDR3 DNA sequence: TGTGCCAGCAGCCGGACAGGGGTCGAGCAGTACTTC. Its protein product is CASSRTGVEQYF.

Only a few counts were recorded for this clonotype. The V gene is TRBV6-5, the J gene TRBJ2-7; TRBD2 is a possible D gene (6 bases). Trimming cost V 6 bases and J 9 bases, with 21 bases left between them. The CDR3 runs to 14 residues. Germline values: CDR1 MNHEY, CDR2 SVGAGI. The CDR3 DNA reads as TGTGCCAGCAGGTCCCGGGACGGCGGGACCCGGCAGTACTTC. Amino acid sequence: CASRSRDGGTRQYF.

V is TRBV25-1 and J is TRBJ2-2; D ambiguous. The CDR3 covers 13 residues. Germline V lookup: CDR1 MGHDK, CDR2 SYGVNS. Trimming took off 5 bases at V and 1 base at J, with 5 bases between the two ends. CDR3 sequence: CASSNQNTGELFF. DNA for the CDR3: TGTGCCAGCAGTAATCAGAACACCGGGGAGCTGTTTTTT.

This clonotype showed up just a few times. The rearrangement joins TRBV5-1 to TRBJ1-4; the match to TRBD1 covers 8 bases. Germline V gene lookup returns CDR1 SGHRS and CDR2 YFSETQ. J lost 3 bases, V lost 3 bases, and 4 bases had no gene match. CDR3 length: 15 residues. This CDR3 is CASSSWGQANEKLFF. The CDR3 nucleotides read TGCGCCAGCAGCTCCTGGGGACAGGCTAATGAAAAACTGTTTTTT.

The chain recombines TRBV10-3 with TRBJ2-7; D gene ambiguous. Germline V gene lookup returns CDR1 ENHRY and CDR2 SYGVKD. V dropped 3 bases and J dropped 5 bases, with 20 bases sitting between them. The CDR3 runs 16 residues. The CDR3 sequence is CAISDNVGRTFDEQYF. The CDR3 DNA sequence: TGTGCCATCAGTGACAACGTCGGCCGAACCTTCGACGAGCAGTACTTC.

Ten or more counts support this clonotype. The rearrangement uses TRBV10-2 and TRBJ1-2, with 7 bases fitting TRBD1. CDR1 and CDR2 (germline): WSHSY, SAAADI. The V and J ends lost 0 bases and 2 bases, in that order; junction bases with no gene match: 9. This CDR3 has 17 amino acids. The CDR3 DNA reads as TGCGCCAGCAGTGAGTCGAGGGTTAAGGGGGCGAACTATGGCTACACCTTC. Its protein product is CASSESRVKGANYGYTF.

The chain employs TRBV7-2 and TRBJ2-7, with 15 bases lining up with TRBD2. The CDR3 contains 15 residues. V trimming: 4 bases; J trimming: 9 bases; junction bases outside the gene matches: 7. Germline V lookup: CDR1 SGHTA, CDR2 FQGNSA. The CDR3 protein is CASSWGGLAGGGQYF. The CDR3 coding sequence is TGTGCCAGCAGCTGGGGGGGACTAGCGGGAGGCGGGCAGTACTTC.

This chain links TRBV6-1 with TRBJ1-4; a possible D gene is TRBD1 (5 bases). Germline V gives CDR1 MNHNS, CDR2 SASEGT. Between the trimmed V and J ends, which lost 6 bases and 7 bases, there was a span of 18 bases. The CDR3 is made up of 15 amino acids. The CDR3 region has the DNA TGTGCCAGCAGCCCCTGGGGGGATGTTGGTGAAAAACTGTTTTTT. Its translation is CASSPWGDVGEKLFF.

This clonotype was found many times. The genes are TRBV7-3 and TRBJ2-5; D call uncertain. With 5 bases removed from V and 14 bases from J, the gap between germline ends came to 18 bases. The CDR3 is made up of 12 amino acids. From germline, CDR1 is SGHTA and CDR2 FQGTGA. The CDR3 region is CASSANGVILYF. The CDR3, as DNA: TGTGCCAGCAGCGCCAATGGGGTGATCCTTTACTTC.

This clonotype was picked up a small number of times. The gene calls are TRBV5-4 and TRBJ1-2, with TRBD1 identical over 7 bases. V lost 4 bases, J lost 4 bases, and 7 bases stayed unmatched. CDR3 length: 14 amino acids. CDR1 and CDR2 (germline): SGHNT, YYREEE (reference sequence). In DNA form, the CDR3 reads TGTGCCAGCAGCCTCAGGGGGGAGGGCTATGGCTACACCTTC. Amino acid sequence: CASSLRGEGYGYTF.